The TCR beta chain described here comes from a study of blood T cells in healthy people across ages. Study-wide points: It was found that TCR beta diversity correlated strongly with the percentage of naive T cells. Because sorting was not performed, PBMCs prevented conclusive naive versus antigen-experienced comparison.

A second PCR of 7 to 11 cycles used a sample-barcoded 5' primer and a J-beta primer mix. Researchers report that a template-switch adaptor with 12 random nucleotides tagged each cDNA molecule. Individual samples furnished no less than 3 million CDR3-containing paired-end reads apiece. TCRdb ran MiXCR on the 5' RACE reads and lists one entry per CDR3 protein. Of approximately 1.5 million distinct CDR3 sequences listed, 30% to 35% are singletons. In this sample, this clonotype turned up a few times. Its target is unknown. The clonotype originates from a woman in her twenties or thirties in good health. Sample: blood.

The chain's CDR3 is CASSDNGYGYTF. CDR3 DNA: TGTGCCAGCAGTGACAACGGCTATGGCTACACCTTC. The chain recombines TRBV6-1 with TRBJ1-2, with D unclear. The CDR3 totals 12 residues. V lost 3 bases, J lost 4 bases, and 6 bases lay in between. The germline V gene encodes CDR1 MNHNS and CDR2 SASEGT.